This T cell receptor beta chain was recovered during a study of human T cells and chemical hapten exposure. For the study at large: Sensitization involved placing 2% DPC onto a roughly 2 cm by roughly 2 cm region of upper inner arm skin.

The time point: patch test 1, 2 weeks after DPC sensitization. Stated treatment: therapeutic diphenylcyclopropenone sensitization with weekly scalp DPC. Findings and limits, study-wide: Those TCRs sitting above 1 in 1000 frequency stayed the same with DPC sensitization.

In the authors' methods: Counts of TCRs in each sample centred on a median of around 99,000 and extended from around 24,000 to 710,000. TCRdb used MiXCR to reprocess the RACE reads, holding one entry per CDR3 protein. V and J calls and clone size were set by TCRdb, not the authors. The sample holds about 120,000 distinct CDR3 sequences; roughly 13% are singletons and the top ten take approximately 0.89%. This clonotype was counted many times. Its target is not known. Trimming pared 1 base from V and 1 base from J, leaving 20 bases between. The CDR3 totals 19 residues. Germline V lookup: CDR1 LNHDA, CDR2 SQIVND (reference sequence).

The J gene is TRBJ2-4, the V gene TRBV19, with a weak D call TRBD2 (5 bases). The source material was whole blood, sampled in connection with sensitization to the hapten diphenylcyclopropenone (DPC). The sequence was collected from a man younger than 35 with alopecia areata. Some clones in this sample may be carry-over from other donors' samples. The CDR3 coding sequence is TGTGCCAGTAGTATAGCACAGAGTTTTGCGGGTGGTGCCAAAAACATTCAGTACTTC. It is translated as CASSIAQSFAGGAKNIQYF.